This TCR beta chain was sequenced for a study of cytomegalovirus exposure and HLA in healthy donors. This clone was recorded only once. What it binds is not known. As for the donors, each was a healthy bone marrow donor. Looked up from germline, CDR1 is SGHVS and CDR2 is FQNEAQ. The V and J ends lost 1 base and 5 bases, in that order; junction bases with no gene match: 6. The CDR3 length is 16 residues. PCR employed 60 Vbeta and 13 Jbeta primers. Repertoires were generated with immunoSEQ multiplex PCR, while TCRdb's copy carries only in-frame clones and drops some. The table shows some 98,000 clones, with roughly 80% occurring only once. Study outcomes and limitations: According to an earlier analysis, most TCR beta V segments yielded productive rearrangements about 90% or about 30% of the time. Among TCR beta chains of equal frequency, HLA-associated ones were more clonally expanded in a later analysis.

What was sequenced was PBMCs. The source is a man in his forties or fifties in good health and CMV-seronegative. The genes are TRBV7-8 and TRBJ2-1; 9 bases map to TRBD2. The CDR3 loop is CASSLVSSGVDNEQFF. In DNA form, the CDR3 reads TGTGCCAGCAGCTTAGTCTCTAGCGGGGTCGACAATGAGCAGTTCTTC.